These T cell receptor beta chains were read from a single sample in a study of regulatory T cells in long-lasting Graves disease. TCRdb called the multiplex PCR reads again in MiXCR, with one record for every CDR3 protein. The profile shows 530,000 or so distinct CDR3 sequences, approximately 12% of them singletons. A further study also used this sample, focusing on T cells in Graves' hyperthyroidism and ophthalmopathy.

The sample in question was peripheral blood mononuclear cells (PBMCs), obtained at new diagnosis, from a patient treated with antithyroid drugs. The receptors shown here come from a man under 40 with Graves disease. Each CDR3 is given with its conserved first and last residue. D genes are given only for firm matches. Size values are once, few and many counts, or a class for expanded clones, and some rows have none.

V,J,D,size,DNA,CDR3
TRBV20-1,TRBJ2-7,.,few,TGCAGTGCTACTAATCCAGGGGGGGACTACGAGCAGTACTTC,CSATNPGGDYEQYF
TRBV7-2,TRBJ1-1,.,many,TGTGCCAGCAGTTCGGGGGCGAACACTGAAGCTTTCTTT,CASSSGANTEAFF
TRBV29-1,TRBJ2-3,.,many,TGCAGCGCCTCAGAAAGTCAGGCAGATACGCAGTATTTT,CSASESQADTQYF
TRBV2,TRBJ1-5,.,many,TGTGCCACTTCGAAGGGTGGGGATCAGCCCCAGCATTTT,CATSKGGDQPQHF
TRBV12-5,TRBJ1-1,.,many,TGTGCTAGTGGTAGGAGCCCAGGGAAGGAGACTGAAGCTTTCTTT,CASGRSPGKETEAFF
TRBV19,TRBJ2-1,TRBD2,.,TGTGCCAGTCTTGAAAGCGGGAGGTTGTCCTACAATGAGCAGTTCTTC,CASLESGRLSYNEQFF
TRBV18,TRBJ1-3,.,many,TGTGCCAGCTCGCGACAACAAAGCTCTGGAAACACCATATATTTT,CASSRQQSSGNTIYF
TRBV11-2,TRBJ2-2,TRBD2,many,TGTGCCAGCAGCCCCTGGACTAGCGGTACCGGGGAGCTGTTTTTT,CASSPWTSGTGELFF
TRBV20-1,TRBJ2-2,TRBD2,few,TGCAGTGCTAGTAGCGGGATTATCACCGGGGAGCTGTTTTTT,CSASSGIITGELFF
TRBV11-2,TRBJ2-1,.,.,.,CASSFYICSAREYNEQFF
TRBV11-2,TRBJ2-1,TRBD2,many,TGTGCCAGCAGCGCCGGGACTAGTTTCGATGAGCAGTTCTTC,CASSAGTSFDEQFF
TRBV5-1,TRBJ2-3,.,many,TGCGCCAGCAGCTTGGGATTTAGCTCCACAGATACGCAGTATTTT,CASSLGFSSTDTQYF
TRBV6-5,TRBJ2-3,TRBD2,many,TGTGCCAGCAGTTACTCTAGCGGGAGGGAAGGCACAGATACGCAGTATTTT,CASSYSSGREGTDTQYF
TRBV2,TRBJ2-1,.,many,TGTGCCAGCAGTGAAGCGATCCACCCCTACAATGAGCAGTTCTTC,CASSEAIHPYNEQFF
TRBV5-5,TRBJ2-5,.,many,TGTGCCAGCAGCCCTATCGGAGGGGGACAAGAGACCCAGTACTTC,CASSPIGGGQETQYF
TRBV12-3/TRBV12-4,TRBJ2-2,.,many,TGTGCCAGCAGTTTACCGATCCGGGACGGACCGAACACCGGGGAGCTGTTTTTT,CASSLPIRDGPNTGELFF
TRBV2,TRBJ2-7,TRBD1,.,TGTGCCACCAGTGGGGACAGGTCCTACGAGCAGTACTTC,CATSGDRSYEQYF
TRBV10-3,TRBJ2-7,.,many,TGTGCCATCAGTGCCGACAGATACGAGCAGTACTTC,CAISADRYEQYF
TRBV10-1,TRBJ2-3,TRBD2,.,TGCGCCAGCAGTATAGCGGGAGATACGCAGTATTTT,CASSIAGDTQYF
TRBV3-1,TRBJ1-4,.,many,TGTGCCAGCAGCTCAAGGGACAAACTGTTTTTT,CASSSRDKLFF
TRBV7-2,TRBJ2-3,.,many,TGTGCCAGCAGCCCTCCGGGGGCTGGAGATACGCAGTATTTT,CASSPPGAGDTQYF
TRBV4-1,TRBJ2-7,.,.,TGCGCCAGCAGCCAAGGAGCTGGAGCCTACGAGCAGTACTTC,CASSQGAGAYEQYF
TRBV29-1,TRBJ1-1,.,.,TGCAGCGTTGAGAGGAACACTGAAGCTTTCTTT,CSVERNTEAFF
TRBV3-1,TRBJ1-5,.,many,TGTGCCAGCAGCCAAGAGGCAGGGAGGAGCAATCAGCCCCAGCATTTT,CASSQEAGRSNQPQHF
TRBV20-1,TRBJ2-3,.,many,TGCAGTGCTAGAAGCATAGCGGTGACAGATACGCAGTATTTT,CSARSIAVTDTQYF
TRBV2,TRBJ1-3,.,.,TGTGCCAGCAGCGTCGAAGGAAGAAACACCATATATTTT,CASSVEGRNTIYF
TRBV5-1,TRBJ2-1,.,.,TGCGCCAGCAGCTTGTTAGTTGAGCAGTTCTTC,CASSLLVEQFF
TRBV30,TRBJ1-4,TRBD1,.,TGTGCCTCCTCGGAGACGGACAGGGGATGGGAAAAACTGTTTTTT,CASSETDRGWEKLFF
TRBV7-9,TRBJ2-5,.,many,TGTGCCAGCAGCTCGGACGCCGGAGAGACCCAGTACTTC,CASSSDAGETQYF
TRBV2,TRBJ2-3,TRBD2,many,TGTGCCAGCAGTGTGTGGCTAGCGGGAGGCGAGCAGTATTTT,CASSVWLAGGEQYF
TRBV27,TRBJ2-7,.,few,TGTGCCAGCAGCCCAACGACAGGATTCTTCTACGAGCAGTACTTC,CASSPTTGFFYEQYF
TRBV30,TRBJ1-1,.,many,TGTGCCTGTTCTGCAGGGCGGCGCGGTTTCTTT,CACSAGRRGFF
TRBV20-1,TRBJ2-2,TRBD2,many,TGCAGTGCTGCCCGGACTAGCGGGACCGGGGAGCTGTTTTTT,CSAARTSGTGELFF
TRBV18,TRBJ1-1,.,many,TGTGCCAGCTCACCCTACATACAGACTGAAGCTTTCTTT,CASSPYIQTEAFF
TRBV3-1,TRBJ2-3,.,.,TGTGCCAGCAGCCAAATAGCTAACACAGATACGCAGTATTTT,CASSQIANTDTQYF
TRBV29-1,TRBJ2-7,TRBD2,many,TGCAGCGTTGTGCTGAGCGGGAGGTCCTACGAGCAGTACTTC,CSVVLSGRSYEQYF
TRBV25-1,TRBJ2-3,TRBD1,.,TGTGCCAGCAGTGAATTATTGTGGGACAGGGAGTACTTC,CASSELLWDREYF
TRBV20-1,TRBJ2-7,TRBD1,few,TGCAGTGCTGACAGGGAGAGAGGCGAGCAGTACTTC,CSADRERGEQYF
TRBV12-3/TRBV12-4,TRBJ2-1,TRBD2,few,TGTGCCAGCAGCACCGGGACTAAATACAATGAGCAGTTCTTC,CASSTGTKYNEQFF
TRBV12-3/TRBV12-4,TRBJ2-1,TRBD2,many,TGTGCCAGCAGGACTAGCGGCTACAATGAGCAGTTCTTC,CASRTSGYNEQFF
TRBV20-1,TRBJ2-6,.,.,TGCAGTGCCGCAGGGGAAACAGGGGCCAACGTCCTGACTTTC,CSAAGETGANVLTF
TRBV2,TRBJ1-2,TRBD1,many,TGTGCCAGCAGTGGACAGGGCGGGGGCTATGGCTACACCTTC,CASSGQGGGYGYTF
TRBV24-1,TRBJ1-3,TRBD1,.,TGTGCCACCAGTGATTTTCCGGAAGATGACAGGGTTGGAAACACCATATATTTT,CATSDFPEDDRVGNTIYF
TRBV29-1,TRBJ2-3,TRBD2,.,TGCAGTTCTGAAGGCCTAGCGGGCACAGATACGCAGTATTTT,CSSEGLAGTDTQYF
TRBV7-2,TRBJ2-3,TRBD2,many,TGTGCCAGCAGCCTCGGGGGGAATAAGGTGGATACGCAGTATTTT,CASSLGGNKVDTQYF
TRBV2,TRBJ1-3,.,few,TGTGCCAGCAGTGAAGCGCAGGGGCGCGAGGACACCATATATTTT,CASSEAQGREDTIYF
TRBV9,TRBJ1-2,TRBD1,.,TGTGCCAGCAGCCCCCGGGACAGGGGGCAGAATGGCTACACCTTC,CASSPRDRGQNGYTF
TRBV9,TRBJ2-7,TRBD2,.,TGTGCCAGCAGTGTCACGGGGGGAGTAACCTACGAGCAGTACTTC,CASSVTGGVTYEQYF
TRBV9,TRBJ1-1,TRBD1,many,TGTGCCAGCAGCCGGGACAGGACCGCTGAAGCTTTCTTT,CASSRDRTAEAFF
TRBV7-9,TRBJ2-7,.,many,TGTGCCAGTAATCCCGACAGCGAACTGAGAGAGCAGTACTTC,CASNPDSELREQYF
TRBV20-1,TRBJ2-2,TRBD1,.,TGCAGTGCTCGGGACAGGGAGGCCGGGGAGCTGTTTTTT,CSARDREAGELFF
TRBV2,TRBJ2-2,TRBD2,many,TGTGCCAGCGGGATAGGGACTAGCGGAGTGAACACCGGGGAGCTGTTTTTT,CASGIGTSGVNTGELFF
TRBV6-5,TRBJ1-6,TRBD1,.,TGTGCCAGCAGTTACTCGGGACCGGGACAGGGCCTAAATAATTCACCCCTCCACTTT,CASSYSGPGQGLNNSPLHF
TRBV29-1,TRBJ2-7,TRBD1,many,TGCAGCGTTGAAGAGGACAGGGGGGAGCAGTACTTC,CSVEEDRGEQYF
TRBV7-9,TRBJ2-1,TRBD2,medium-sized,TGTGCCAGCGCCAGGGGGGTGATAGCGGGAGATCACAATGAGCAGTTCTTC,CASARGVIAGDHNEQFF
TRBV6-1,TRBJ2-7,TRBD2,many,TGTGCCAGCTTAGGACTAGCGGGACCCTACGAGCAGTACTTC,CASLGLAGPYEQYF
TRBV29-1,TRBJ1-5,TRBD1,once,TGCAGCGTCGCGGGGACAGGGGCTGGGCCCCAGCATTTT,CSVAGTGAGPQHF
TRBV5-4,TRBJ2-3,.,.,TGTGCCAGCAGCGACGGACGGATCGGCACAGATACGCAGTATTTT,CASSDGRIGTDTQYF
TRBV6-1,TRBJ1-4,.,many,TGTGCCAGCAGCTTCCGGGACGCTAATGAAAAACTGTTTTTT,CASSFRDANEKLFF
TRBV25-1,TRBJ1-4,.,few,TGTGCCAGCAGTACCCCCAATGAAAAACTGTTTTTT,CASSTPNEKLFF